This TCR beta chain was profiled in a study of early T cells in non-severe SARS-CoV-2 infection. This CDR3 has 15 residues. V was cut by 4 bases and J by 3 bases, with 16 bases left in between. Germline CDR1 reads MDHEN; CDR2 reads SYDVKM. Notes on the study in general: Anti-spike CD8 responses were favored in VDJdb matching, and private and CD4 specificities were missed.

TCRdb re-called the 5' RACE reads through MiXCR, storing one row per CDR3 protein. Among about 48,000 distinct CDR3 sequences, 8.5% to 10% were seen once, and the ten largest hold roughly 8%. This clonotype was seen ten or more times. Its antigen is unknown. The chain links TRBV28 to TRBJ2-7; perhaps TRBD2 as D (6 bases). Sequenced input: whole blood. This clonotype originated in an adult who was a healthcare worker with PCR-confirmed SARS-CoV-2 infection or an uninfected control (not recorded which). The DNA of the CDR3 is TGTGCCAGCAGTTCTATCGGGACTGAGGGCTACGAGCAGTACTTC. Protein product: CASSSIGTEGYEQYF. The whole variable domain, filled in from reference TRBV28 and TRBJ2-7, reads DVKVTQSSRYLVKRTGEKVFLECVQDMDHENMFWYRQDPGLGLRLIYFSYDVKMKEKGDIPEGYSVSREKKERFSLILESASTNQTSMYLCASSSIGTEGYEQYFGPGTRLTVT.